This T cell receptor (beta chain) was captured by sequencing in a study of OX40 agonist ivuxolimab in advanced cancers. Study in general: The diagnoses of dose-escalation patients were hepatocellular carcinoma, melanoma, renal cell or head and neck cancer. Mean age 60 years, range 23 to 79; 82.7% male.

Sequenced by immunoSEQ multiplex PCR; TCRdb stores in-frame clones only, minus some. The sample includes approximately 70,000 clones, about 93% of them seen just once. In germline, CDR1 is WSHSY, CDR2 SAAADI. The CDR3 totals 14 residues. The ends were cut back, 10 bases at V and 2 bases at J, with 17 bases in the middle. The chain uses TRBV10-2 and TRBJ1-2; D is perhaps TRBD1 (6 bases). This clonotype was sampled from an adult with an advanced solid tumor such as melanoma, head and neck, liver or kidney cancer. The sequenced sample was CD4+ or CD8+ T cells sorted from blood, obtained in a trial of the OX40 agonist ivuxolimab. This CDR3 reads CATLTLDSNYGYTF. In DNA form, the CDR3 reads TGCGCCACCTTAACTCTGGACAGCAACTATGGCTACACCTTC.